The source of this T cell receptor beta chain is a study of T cells after yellow fever vaccination. Germline V gives CDR1 MNHEY, CDR2 SVGAGI. CDR3 length equals 15 residues. Trimming removed 8 bases from V and 7 bases from J, with 18 bases in between. This clonotype has at least ten counts. Its antigen is currently unknown. Findings of the study overall: Subsequent to the booster, the majority of primary-vaccination clones reappeared (96% CD4, 88% CD8).

Each CDR3 protein is one row after TCRdb ran MiXCR on the 5' RACE reads. This table has 170,000 or so distinct CDR3 sequences, 5.5% to 8% appearing once. Specimen: CD4+ T cells sorted from PBMCs, collected on the day of the first yellow fever vaccination. The clonotype comes from a man between 18 and 35 years old who received the YFV17D yellow fever vaccine. This chain connects TRBV6-5 to TRBJ1-6; D perhaps matches TRBD1 (6 bases). The CDR3 DNA is TGTGCCAGCTTAACGGCGACGGGGGGCAATTCACCCCTCCACTTT. The encoded protein is CASLTATGGNSPLHF.